This TCR beta chain derives from a study of beta chain features in type 1 diabetes. About the research overall: Age, gender and cell yields were similar between patients and healthy donors.

Findings of the study overall: TCRB repertoires of naive, central memory and Treg cells appeared more similar among patients than among healthy donors. Type 1 diabetes patients had TCRB CDR3s that were shorter (moderately but significantly so) in all four CD4+ subsets. VDJ junctions from type 1 diabetes patients carried fewer insertions and larger deletions.

The authors reverse transcribed all of the isolated RNA, so sequencing captured expressed TCRB transcripts. The repertoire was sequenced with immunoSEQ multiplex PCR; TCRdb's copy has only in-frame clones and lacks some. The sample yields 300,000 or so clones, 13% seen once. Germline V gene data show CDR1 as LNHNV and CDR2 as YYDKDF (reference sequence). This CDR3 is built from 15 residues. Trimming cost V 0 bases and J 2 bases, with 8 bases left between them. This clone showed up just a few times. The antigen remains unidentified. The rearrangement links TRBV15 to TRBJ1-3; D is unclear. The clonotype was recovered from a woman aged 18-35 years with type 1 diabetes. The source material was naive CD4+ T cells from blood. This CDR3 is CATSRDREAGNTIYF. CDR3 sequence (DNA): TGTGCCACCAGCAGAGATCGGGAGGCTGGAAACACCATATATTTT. Together with reference TRBV15 and TRBJ1-3, the CDR3 gives the full variable domain: DAMVIQNPRYQVTQFGKPVTLSCSQTLNHNVMYWYQQKSSQAPKLLFHYYDKDFNNEADTPDNFQSRRPNTSFCFLDIRSPGLGDTAMYLCATSRDREAGNTIYFGEGSWLTVV.